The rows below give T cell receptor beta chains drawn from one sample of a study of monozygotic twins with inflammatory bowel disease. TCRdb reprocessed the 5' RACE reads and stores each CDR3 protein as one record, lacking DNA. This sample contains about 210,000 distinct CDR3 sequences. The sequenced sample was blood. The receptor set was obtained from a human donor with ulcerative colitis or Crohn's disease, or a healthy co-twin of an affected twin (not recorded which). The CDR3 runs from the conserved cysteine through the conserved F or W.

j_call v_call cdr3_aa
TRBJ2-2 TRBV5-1 CASSFRGPNTGELFF
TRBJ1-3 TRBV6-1 CASSESERLYF
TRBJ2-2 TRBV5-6 CASSLRSSGRFSGELFF
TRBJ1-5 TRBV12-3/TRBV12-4 CASSFSAEGNQPQHF
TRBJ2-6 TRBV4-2 CASSKGGKGAGANVLTF
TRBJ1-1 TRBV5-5 CASSLAYGTVRAEAFF
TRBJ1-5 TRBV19 CASSISQVYSNQPQHF
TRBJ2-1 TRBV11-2 CASSWGIAGSYNEQFF
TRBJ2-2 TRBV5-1 CASSLVIGSGELFF
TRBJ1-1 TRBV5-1 CASSSTGGSTEAFF
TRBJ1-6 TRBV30 CAWSVQGNSPLHF
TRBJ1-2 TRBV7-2 CASSGAVTGYTF
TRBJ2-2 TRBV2 CASRPGTGSVGPGFGELFF
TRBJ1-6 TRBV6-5 CASTTDRRSPLHF
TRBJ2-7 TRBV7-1 CASSSPTRPLHAGDEQYF
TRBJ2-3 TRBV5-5 CASSLTPRLFTDTQYF
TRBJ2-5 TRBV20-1 CSAQDTSGTQYF
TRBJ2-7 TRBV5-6 CASSLLATSYEQYF
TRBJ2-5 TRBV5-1 CASSLAVGDLETQYF
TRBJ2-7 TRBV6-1 CASRALAGYNHEQYF
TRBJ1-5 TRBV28 CASSLEGQPQHF
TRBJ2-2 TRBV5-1 CASSPGQGVSTGELFF
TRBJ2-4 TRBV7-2 CASSLGEGIQYF
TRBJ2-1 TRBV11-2 CASTYWVRSPYNEQFF
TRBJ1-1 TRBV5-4 CASSREVNAATEAFF
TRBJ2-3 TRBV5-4 CASSGLAGSDTQYF
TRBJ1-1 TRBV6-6 CASSYSISEAFF
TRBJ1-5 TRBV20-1 CSAQDRDNQPQHF
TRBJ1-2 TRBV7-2 CASSLGTGYTF
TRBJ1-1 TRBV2 CDSGRAGGRVSGQGYMNTEAFF
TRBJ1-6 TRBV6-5 CASSSPLTESSYNSPLHF
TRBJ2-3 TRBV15 CATSRDGGAFTDTQYF
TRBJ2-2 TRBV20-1 CSARVLGGATGELFF
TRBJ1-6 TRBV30 CAWSAYWGRMAMDSPLHF
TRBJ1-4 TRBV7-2 CASSSEWGKLFF
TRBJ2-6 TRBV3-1 CASRKEWTGASGANVLTF
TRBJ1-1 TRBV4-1 CASRTMTGLNTEAFF
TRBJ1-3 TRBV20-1 CSAIAGGTGNTIYF
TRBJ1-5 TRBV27 CASSLGGDNQPQHF
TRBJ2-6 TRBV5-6 CASSLVGAGSGANVLTF
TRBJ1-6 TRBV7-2 CASSLMVISSYNSPLHF
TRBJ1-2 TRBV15 CATSREGQGAGGYTF
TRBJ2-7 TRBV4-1 CASSRLQGSEQYF
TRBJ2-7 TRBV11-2 CASSPGLSGPYEQYF
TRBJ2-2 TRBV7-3 CASSAKRDTGELFF
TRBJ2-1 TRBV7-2 CASSSTSATYNEQFF
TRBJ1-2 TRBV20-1 CSARGWGADGYTF
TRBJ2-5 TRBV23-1 CASSHQSEETQYF
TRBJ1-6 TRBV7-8 CASSPAGYNSPLHF
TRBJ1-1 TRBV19 CASSSRQKAFF
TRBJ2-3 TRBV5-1 CASSWTGISTDTQYF
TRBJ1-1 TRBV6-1 CASSELGNVNTEAFF
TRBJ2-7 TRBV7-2 CASSFGGSEQYF
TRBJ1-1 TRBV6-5 CASSYKLNTEAFF
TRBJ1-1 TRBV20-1 CSASKGLMNTEAFF
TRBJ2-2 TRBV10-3 CAISVDSGELFF
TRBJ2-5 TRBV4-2 CASSQLTGTQETQYF
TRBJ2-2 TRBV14 CASSVGQLKAGELFF
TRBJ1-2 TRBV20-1 CSASGGGYGYTF